This T cell receptor (beta chain) was sequenced in a study of T cells after yellow fever vaccination. The sample holds a few counts of this clonotype. Germline V gene data show CDR1 as DFQATT and CDR2 as SNEGSKA (reference sequence). The CDR3 is made up of 15 amino acids. Trimming shortened V by 6 bases and J by 0 bases, and 15 bases separated the two germline ends. TCRdb re-called the 5' RACE reads through MiXCR, storing one row per CDR3 protein. The sample gives around 260,000 distinct CDR3 sequences, 5.2% of which show up once; under 3.5% is in the top ten. This chain links TRBV20-1 with TRBJ1-5; perhaps TRBD1 as D (5 bases). This receptor was taken from a man aged 18 to 29 who received the YFV17D yellow fever vaccine. The input for sequencing was CD4+ T cells sorted from PBMCs, taken on the day of the yellow fever booster vaccination. In DNA, the CDR3 is TGCAGTGCGAGGCGGACAAACCTTAGCAATCAGCCCCAGCATTTT. Translated: CSARRTNLSNQPQHF.